What follows are 19 T cell receptor beta chains derived from one specimen sequenced in a study of early T cells in non-severe SARS-CoV-2 infection (dated by TCRdb to the early 2020s). The library was obtained by 5' RACE. Instrument used: NextSeq 500. TCRdb handled the public reads itself, with Q25 trimming in fastp and clone calling in MiXCR, and kept productive beta chains. Rows are combined by CDR3 protein, so each entry shows the most common genes and DNA. This sample has 35,000 to 55,000 distinct CDR3 sequences in its table, and around 6.1% of those were observed once. Jointly, the top ten make up under 25% of the sample. Sequenced material: whole blood, taken at baseline. Receptors originate from an adult who was a healthcare worker with PCR-confirmed SARS-CoV-2 infection or an uninfected control (not recorded which).

This sequence joins TRBV6-5 and TRBJ2-1, with D maybe TRBD2 (5 bases). CDR3 length equals 13 residues. V shed 1 base and J shed 8 bases, with 9 bases lying between them. The V gene's germline CDR1 is MNHEY and CDR2 SVGAGI. The CDR3, as DNA: TGTGCCAGCAGTTACTGGAGGTACCATGAGCAGTTCTTC. Translation: CASSYWRYHEQFF.

This sequence joins TRBV19 and TRBJ2-7, with 7 bases aligning to TRBD2. The CDR3 runs 16 residues. J was trimmed by 2 bases and V by 7 bases; bases with no gene match: 14. The germline gives CDR1 LNHDA, CDR2 SQIVND (reference sequence). CDR3 amino acids: CASNPGLGLPPYEQYF. For the CDR3, the DNA is TGTGCCAGTAACCCTGGGTTGGGACTACCTCCCTACGAGCAGTACTTC.

The sample holds a few counts of this clonotype. This chain uses TRBV6-5 with TRBJ2-1, with a possible D match to TRBD1 (6 bases). Germline V gene data show CDR1 as MNHEY and CDR2 as SVGAGI. Trimming stripped 4 bases from V and 8 bases from J, with 18 bases between. There are 15 residues in the CDR3. CDR3 coding DNA: TGTGCCAGCAGTTCCCACAGGGCGGCCGGTGATGAGCAGTTCTTC. This gives the protein CASSSHRAAGDEQFF.

The chain links TRBV5-1 to TRBJ2-1; 7 bases agree with TRBD2. The CDR3 totals 15 residues. CDR1 SGHRS and CDR2 YFSETQ come from the germline V gene. With 0 bases clipped from V and 5 bases from J, the junction kept 5 bases outside the gene matches. CDR3: CASSLEASGHNEQFF. CDR3 sequence (DNA): TGCGCCAGCAGCTTGGAGGCTAGCGGACACAATGAGCAGTTCTTC.

This clonotype was recorded a few times. The gene calls are TRBV28 and TRBJ2-5; 10 bases line up with TRBD2. The J segment lost 5 bases and the V segment lost 5 bases, leaving 5 bases of the junction unmatched. The length of the CDR3 is 14 residues. Germline CDR1 is MDHEN and CDR2 is SYDVKM. The CDR3 here is CASSASGSGETQYF. The CDR3, as DNA: TGTGCCAGCAGTGCTAGCGGGAGCGGGGAGACCCAGTACTTC.

This clonotype was seen at least ten times. V usage is TRBV28 and J usage is TRBJ2-1, with 11 bases fitting TRBD2. Germline CDR1 reads MDHEN; CDR2 reads SYDVKM. This CDR3 is built from 14 residues. V shed 7 bases, J shed 10 bases, and the junction held 9 bases outside the gene matches. CDR3: CASIRGLAGGEQFF. Written as DNA, the CDR3 is TGTGCCAGCATTAGAGGGCTAGCGGGAGGAGAGCAGTTCTTC.

The rearrangement joins TRBV6-6 to TRBJ1-2, with D maybe TRBD1 (6 bases). This CDR3 is 16 amino acids long. Germline V CDR1 and CDR2: MNHNY, SVGAGI (reference sequence). V was cut by 4 bases and J by 0 bases, with 15 bases left in between. Written as DNA, the CDR3 is TGTGCCAGCAGTTTTCCACAGGGACGACCTAACTATGGCTACACCTTC. This translates into CASSFPQGRPNYGYTF.

This clonotype occurred many times. The chain recombines TRBV5-1 with TRBJ2-2; D remains unclear. V lost 0 bases to trimming and J lost 3 bases, with 6 bases between them. The CDR3 extends over 14 amino acids. CDR1 SGHRS and CDR2 YFSETQ come from the germline V gene. The CDR3 spells CASSLEQHTGELFF. The CDR3 DNA reads TGCGCCAGCAGCTTGGAACAGCACACCGGGGAGCTGTTTTTT.

This clonotype has a count of ten or more. The chain combines TRBV6-1 with TRBJ2-6; no reliable D call. Germline V gives CDR1 MNHNS, CDR2 SASEGT. The CDR3 runs to 16 residues. Trimming cost V 6 bases and J 0 bases, with 12 bases left between them. The CDR3 sequence is CASSQAQFSGANVLTF. The DNA of the CDR3 is TGTGCCAGCAGCCAAGCTCAGTTCTCTGGGGCCAACGTCCTGACTTTC.

This clonotype was observed at least ten times. The V call is TRBV6-6, the J call TRBJ1-2; 10 bases are a match to TRBD1. The CDR3 runs 17 residues. The germline gives CDR1 MNHNY, CDR2 SVGAGI (reference sequence). The ends lost 5 bases at V and 8 bases at J; junction bases unmatched: 17. The CDR3 DNA sequence: TGTGCCAGCAGTCCAAGGACAACCGTGGGGACAGGGGACGGCTACACCTTC. Its translation is CASSPRTTVGTGDGYTF.

In this sample, this clonotype turned up a few times. The rearrangement uses TRBV5-6 and TRBJ2-5; tentatively, D is TRBD1 or TRBD2 (5 bases each). CDR1 is SGHDT and CDR2 is YYEEEE in the germline V gene. Trimming stripped 4 bases from V and 1 base from J, with 11 bases between. The CDR3 length is 14 residues. CDR3 coding DNA: TGTGCCAGCAGCGGGGGACCTGGCCAAGAGACCCAGTACTTC. Translating gives CASSGGPGQETQYF.

This clonotype was seen a handful of times. This sequence joins TRBV2 and TRBJ1-2; TRBD1 is a possible D gene (5 bases). The CDR3 runs to 14 residues. CDR1 SNHLY and CDR2 FYNNEI come from the germline V gene. The V and J ends lost 8 bases and 4 bases respectively, with 17 bases between them. The CDR3 reads CASLQEITAYGYTF. DNA for the CDR3: TGTGCCAGCTTACAGGAAATAACCGCCTATGGCTACACCTTC.

The genes are TRBV6-1 and TRBJ2-3; 9 bases align to TRBD1. The J segment lost 4 bases and the V segment lost 2 bases, leaving 4 bases of the junction unmatched. The CDR3 runs to 15 residues. Per the germline V gene, CDR1 is MNHNS and CDR2 is SASEGT. For the CDR3, the DNA is TGTGCCAGCAGTGAAATAACAGGGGGCGCAGATACGCAGTATTTT. Protein: CASSEITGGADTQYF.

This clonotype came up many times. The chain combines TRBV6-2 or TRBV6-3 with TRBJ2-5, with D perhaps TRBD1 (6 bases). Trimming took 4 bases from V and 0 from J, leaving 15 bases between them. CDR1 is MNHEY and CDR2 is SVGEGT in the germline V gene. This CDR3 has 16 residues. CDR3: CASSLGAATYQETQYF. The CDR3, as DNA: TGTGCCAGCAGTTTGGGGGCGGCAACGTACCAAGAGACCCAGTACTTC.

The chain carries TRBV5-4 and TRBJ2-1; D remains unclear. The ends were cut back, 0 bases at V and 9 bases at J, with 10 bases in the middle. CDR3 length: 13 residues. CDR1 and CDR2 from the germline V gene are SGHNT and YYREEE (reference sequence). CDR3: CASSLAGFVEQFF. The CDR3 DNA is TGTGCCAGCAGCTTGGCCGGTTTTGTTGAGCAGTTCTTC.

This clonotype was counted a few times. The chain carries TRBV5-1 and TRBJ2-7; 13 bases match TRBD2. With V trimmed by 0 bases and J by 2 bases, 5 bases remained unmatched. Germline lookup yields CDR1 SGHRS and CDR2 YFSETQ. The CDR3 spans 17 residues. The DNA of the CDR3 is TGCGCCAGCAGCTTGGATCCTACTAGCGGGAGGGCCTACGAGCAGTACTTC. Its translation is CASSLDPTSGRAYEQYF.

This clonotype was picked up many times. The chain is built from TRBV12-3 or TRBV12-4 and TRBJ2-1, with D unresolved. The CDR3 runs 11 residues. Trimming cost V 8 bases and J 6 bases, with 8 bases left between them. CDR3: CASGNTNEQFF. CDR3 nucleotide sequence: TGTGCCAGCGGAAATACCAATGAGCAGTTCTTC.

This clonotype was counted ten times or more. The chain employs TRBV11-3 and TRBJ1-1; maybe TRBD1 (6 bases). CDR3 size: 12 residues. The germline V and J ends were trimmed by 1 base and 7 bases, with 7 bases remaining between them. The V gene's germline CDR1 is SGHNT and CDR2 YENEEA. This CDR3 is CASSLGTDEAFF. The CDR3 coding sequence is TGTGCCAGCAGCTTAGGGACAGATGAAGCTTTCTTT.

In its sample, this clonotype was seen a few times. V and J are TRBV3-1 and TRBJ1-3, with D perhaps matching TRBD1 (5 bases). This CDR3 is built from 12 residues. V shed 8 bases and J shed 3 bases, with 8 bases lying between them. Germline-derived CDR1 and CDR2 are LGHDT and YNNKEL (reference sequence). The CDR3 nucleotides are TGTGCCAGCCGCGGGGGTGGAAACACCATATATTTT. The encoded protein is CASRGGGNTIYF. Full variable domain (missing parts from reference TRBV3-1 and TRBJ1-3): DTAVSQTPKYLVTQMGNDKSIKCEQNLGHDTMYWYKQDSKKFLKIMFSYNNKELIINETVPNRFSPKSPDKAHLNLHINSLELGDSAVYFCASRGGGNTIYFGEGSWLTVV.